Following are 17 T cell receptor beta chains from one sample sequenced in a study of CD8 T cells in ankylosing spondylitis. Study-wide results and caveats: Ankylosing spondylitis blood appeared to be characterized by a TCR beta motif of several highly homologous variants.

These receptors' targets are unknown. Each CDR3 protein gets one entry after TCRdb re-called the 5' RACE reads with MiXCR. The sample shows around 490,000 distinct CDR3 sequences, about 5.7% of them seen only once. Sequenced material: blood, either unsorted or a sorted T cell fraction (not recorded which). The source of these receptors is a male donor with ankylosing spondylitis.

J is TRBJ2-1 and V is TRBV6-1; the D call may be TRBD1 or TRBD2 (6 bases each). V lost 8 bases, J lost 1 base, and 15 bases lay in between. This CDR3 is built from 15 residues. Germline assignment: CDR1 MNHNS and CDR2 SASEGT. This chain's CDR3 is CASVWGAGSYNEQFF. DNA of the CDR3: TGTGCCAGCGTCTGGGGGGCAGGGTCCTACAATGAGCAGTTCTTC.

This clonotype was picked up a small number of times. CDR3 loop: CASSQGSRNTGELFF. In DNA, the CDR3 is TGTGCCAGCAGCCAAGGGTCGCGGAACACCGGGGAGCTGTTTTTT. This chain connects TRBV3-1 to TRBJ2-2; D not certain. CDR3 length equals 15 residues. Germline CDR1 reads LGHDT; CDR2 reads YNNKEL (reference sequence). Trimming shortened V by 1 base and J by 1 base, and 7 bases separated the two germline ends.

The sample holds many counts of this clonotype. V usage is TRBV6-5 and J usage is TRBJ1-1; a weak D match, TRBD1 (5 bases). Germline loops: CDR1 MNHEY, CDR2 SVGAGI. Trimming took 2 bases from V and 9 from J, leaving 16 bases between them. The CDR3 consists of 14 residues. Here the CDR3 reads CASSYKPFEGKAFF. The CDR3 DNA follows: TGTGCCAGCAGTTACAAGCCGTTCGAGGGGAAAGCTTTCTTT.

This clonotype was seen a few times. CDR3 DNA sequence: TGTGCCAGCAGCCGGCGACTCTCTTCTTCCTACGAGCAGTACTTC. This encodes CASSRRLSSSYEQYF. The rearrangement uses TRBV11-2 and TRBJ2-7; D unclear. V was pared by 5 bases and J by 1 base, with 15 bases between. The germline CDR1 and CDR2 sequences are SGHAT and FQNNGV. The CDR3 covers 15 residues.

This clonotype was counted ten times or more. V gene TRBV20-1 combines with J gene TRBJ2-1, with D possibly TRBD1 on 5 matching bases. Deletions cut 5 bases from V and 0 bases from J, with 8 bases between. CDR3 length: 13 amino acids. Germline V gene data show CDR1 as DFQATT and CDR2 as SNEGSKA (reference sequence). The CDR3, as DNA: TGCAGTGCTCGTGGGGCCTCCTACAATGAGCAGTTCTTC. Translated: CSARGASYNEQFF.

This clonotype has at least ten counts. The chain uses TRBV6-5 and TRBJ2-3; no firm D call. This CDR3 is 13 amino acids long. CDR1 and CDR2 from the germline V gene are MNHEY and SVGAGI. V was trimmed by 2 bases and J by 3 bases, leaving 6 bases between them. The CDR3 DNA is TGTGCCAGCAGTTACCAGTTTACAGATACGCAGTATTTT. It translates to CASSYQFTDTQYF.

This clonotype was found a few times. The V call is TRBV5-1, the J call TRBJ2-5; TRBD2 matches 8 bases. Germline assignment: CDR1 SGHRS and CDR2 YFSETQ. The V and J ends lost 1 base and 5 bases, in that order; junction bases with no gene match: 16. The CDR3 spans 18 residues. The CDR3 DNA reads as TGCGCCAGCAGCTTGTTCGCCTGGGCGGGAGGCACTCGGGAGACCCAGTACTTC. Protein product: CASSLFAWAGGTRETQYF. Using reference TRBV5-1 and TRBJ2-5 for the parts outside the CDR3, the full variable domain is KAGVTQTPRYLIKTRGQQVTLSCSPISGHRSVSWYQQTPGQGLQFLFEYFSETQRNKGNFPGRFSGRQFSNSRSEMNVSTLELGDSALYLCASSLFAWAGGTRETQYFGPGTRLLVL.

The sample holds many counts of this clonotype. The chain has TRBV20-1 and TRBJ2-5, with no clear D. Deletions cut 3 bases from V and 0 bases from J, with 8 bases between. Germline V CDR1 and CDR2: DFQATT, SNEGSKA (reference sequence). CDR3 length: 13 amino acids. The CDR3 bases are TGCAGTGCTAGTACGGAGAACCAAGAGACCCAGTACTTC. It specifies CSASTENQETQYF.

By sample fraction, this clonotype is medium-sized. The DNA of the CDR3 is TGCAGCGCCGCCGGTCGTCTGGGTGGCTACACCTTC. This encodes CSAAGRLGGYTF. The V call is TRBV29-1, the J call TRBJ1-2, with D unclear. Germline values: CDR1 SQVTM, CDR2 ANQGSEA. CDR3 length: 12 amino acids. The V end was cut by 7 bases, the J end by 7 bases, with 16 bases between.

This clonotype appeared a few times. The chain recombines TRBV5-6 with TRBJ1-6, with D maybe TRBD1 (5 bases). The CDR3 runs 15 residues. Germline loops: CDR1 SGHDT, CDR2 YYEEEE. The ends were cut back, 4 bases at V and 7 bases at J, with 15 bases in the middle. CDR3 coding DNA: TGTGCCAGCAGCCTCCCGGCGGGGCTGAATTCACCCCTCCACTTT. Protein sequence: CASSLPAGLNSPLHF.

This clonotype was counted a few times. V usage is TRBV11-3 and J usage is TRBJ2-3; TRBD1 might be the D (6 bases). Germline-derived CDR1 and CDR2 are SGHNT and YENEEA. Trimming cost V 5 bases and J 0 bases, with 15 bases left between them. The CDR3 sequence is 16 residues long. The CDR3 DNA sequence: TGTGCCAGCAGCCCAGGGGCGGGTTCTAGCACAGATACGCAGTATTTT. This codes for CASSPGAGSSTDTQYF. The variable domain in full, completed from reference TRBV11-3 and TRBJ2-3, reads EAGVVQSPRYKIIEKKQPVAFWCNPISGHNTLYWYLQNLGQGPELLIRYENEEAVDDSQLPKDRFSAERLKGVDSTLKIQPAELGDSAVYLCASSPGAGSSTDTQYFGPGTRLTVL.

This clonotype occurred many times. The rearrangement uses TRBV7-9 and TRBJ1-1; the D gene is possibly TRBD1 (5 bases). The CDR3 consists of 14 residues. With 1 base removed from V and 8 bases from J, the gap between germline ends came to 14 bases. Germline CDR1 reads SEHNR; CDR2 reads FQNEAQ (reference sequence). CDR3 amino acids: CASSLGQTAQEAFF. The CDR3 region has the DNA TGTGCCAGCAGCTTAGGCCAGACAGCCCAAGAAGCTTTCTTT.

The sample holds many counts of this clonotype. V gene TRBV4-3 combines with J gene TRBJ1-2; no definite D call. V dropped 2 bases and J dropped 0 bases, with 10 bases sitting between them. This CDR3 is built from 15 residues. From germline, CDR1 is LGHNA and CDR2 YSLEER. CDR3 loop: CASSQRRASNYGYTF. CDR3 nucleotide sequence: TGCGCCAGCAGCCAACGGAGGGCTTCTAACTATGGCTACACCTTC.

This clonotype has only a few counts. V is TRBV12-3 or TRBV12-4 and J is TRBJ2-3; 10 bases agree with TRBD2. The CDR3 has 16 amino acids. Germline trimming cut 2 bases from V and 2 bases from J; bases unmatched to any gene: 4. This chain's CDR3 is CASSLTSGAFTDTQYF. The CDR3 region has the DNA TGTGCCAGCAGTTTAACTAGCGGGGCCTTCACAGATACGCAGTATTTT.

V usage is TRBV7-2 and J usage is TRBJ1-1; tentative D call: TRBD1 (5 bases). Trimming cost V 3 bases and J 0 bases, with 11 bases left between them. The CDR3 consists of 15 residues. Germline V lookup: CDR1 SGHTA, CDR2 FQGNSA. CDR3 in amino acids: CASSFIGGVNTEAFF. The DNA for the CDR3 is TGTGCCAGCAGCTTTATCGGGGGGGTGAACACTGAAGCTTTCTTT.

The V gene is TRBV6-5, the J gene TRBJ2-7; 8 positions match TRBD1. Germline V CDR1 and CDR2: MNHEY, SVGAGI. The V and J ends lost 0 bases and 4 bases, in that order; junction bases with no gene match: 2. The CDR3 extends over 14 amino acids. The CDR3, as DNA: TGTGCCAGCAGTTACTCCGGGACAGGTTACGAGCAGTACTTC. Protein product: CASSYSGTGYEQYF.

CDR3 coding DNA: TGTGCCAGCAGCGTTAGCGGGGGGGCCAAAGGCAACGAGCAGTACTTC. This codes for CASSVSGGAKGNEQYF. The chain joins TRBV5-6 to TRBJ2-7; the match to TRBD2 covers 11 bases. This CDR3 has 16 amino acids. V shed 4 bases and J 5 bases; nucleotides not matched to a gene: 11. The V gene's germline CDR1 is SGHDT and CDR2 YYEEEE.